This is a list of T cell receptor beta chains from one sample in a study of beta chain features in type 1 diabetes. Data came from immunoSEQ multiplex PCR; TCRdb stores just in-frame clones and leaves some out. The table lists under 850,000 clones, roughly 12% of them singletons, with roughly 0.022% in the top ten. The material sequenced was naive CD4+ T cells from blood. These receptor sequences come from a man aged 18 to 30 with type 1 diabetes. Both conserved end residues are part of each CDR3. The D gene is left open where the match is weak. Expanded clones get a size class; other rows say once, few or many, or leave the size out.

V gene	clone size	J gene	D gene	CDR3 protein	CDR3 DNA
TRBV10-3	NA	TRBJ1-1	NA	CAISQHGNTEAFF	TGTGCCATCAGTCAACATGGGAACACTGAAGCTTTCTTT
TRBV7-9	few	TRBJ2-3	TRBD2	CASSYGTSGADTQYF	TGTGCCAGCAGCTACGGGACTAGTGGGGCAGATACGCAGTATTTT
TRBV5-4	NA	TRBJ2-2	NA	CASSRALANTGELFF	TGTGCCAGCAGCAGAGCCCTAGCGAACACCGGGGAGCTGTTTTTT
TRBV9	few	TRBJ1-1	NA	CASSVSGGLNTEAFF	TGTGCCAGCAGCGTTTCCGGGGGGCTGAACACTGAAGCTTTCTTT
TRBV5-6	few	TRBJ1-1	NA	CASSWGTPNTEAFF	TGTGCCAGCAGCTGGGGGACACCAAACACTGAAGCTTTCTTT
TRBV29-1	few	TRBJ1-2	NA	CSVEGQEANYGYTF	TGCAGCGTTGAAGGGCAGGAAGCTAACTATGGCTACACCTTC
TRBV4-1	few	TRBJ2-6	TRBD1	CASSQEGGQGAGANVLTF	TGCGCCAGCAGCCAAGAGGGTGGACAGGGGGCTGGGGCCAACGTCCTGACTTTC
TRBV28	NA	TRBJ1-1	NA	CASSRYPGETEAFF	TGTGCCAGCAGCCGTTACCCCGGGGAGACTGAAGCTTTCTTT
TRBV30	few	TRBJ1-1	TRBD1	CAWSLLDRESTEAFF	TGTGCCTGGAGCCTTTTGGACAGGGAAAGCACTGAAGCTTTCTTT
TRBV5-4	NA	TRBJ2-1	NA	CASSFPGARNNEQFF	TGTGCCAGCAGCTTTCCGGGGGCGCGGAACAATGAGCAGTTCTTC
TRBV4-2	few	TRBJ2-5	TRBD2	CASSKGLAVSYQETQYF	TGTGCCAGCAGCAAGGGACTAGCGGTCTCGTACCAAGAGACCCAGTACTTC
TRBV14	NA	TRBJ1-2	NA	CASSQGAGQDYGYTF	TGTGCCAGCAGCCAAGGGGCAGGGCAAGACTATGGCTACACCTTC
TRBV18	few	TRBJ1-4	NA	CASSPPVEEGEKLFF	TGTGCCAGCTCACCACCGGTTGAAGAGGGTGAAAAACTGTTTTTT
TRBV28	few	TRBJ2-7	NA	CAGPPDSYEQYF	TGTGCCGGTCCTCCCGATTCCTACGAGCAGTACTTC
TRBV28	few	TRBJ1-5	NA	CASRDSNQPQHF	TGTGCCAGCAGGGACAGCAATCAGCCCCAGCATTTT
TRBV2	few	TRBJ2-5	NA	CASGGLIQETQYF	TGTGCCAGCGGGGGACTGATCCAAGAGACCCAGTACTTC
TRBV10-3	few	TRBJ2-7	NA	CAISADTYEQYF	TGTGCCATCAGTGCCGATACCTACGAGCAGTACTTC
TRBV14	NA	TRBJ1-4	NA	CASSQRFWGPGATNEKLFF	TGTGCCAGCAGCCAACGGTTTTGGGGGCCCGGGGCGACTAATGAAAAACTGTTTTTT
TRBV5-1	NA	TRBJ2-5	NA	CASSLRGGWQETQYF	TGCGCCAGCAGCTTGAGGGGGGGCTGGCAAGAGACCCAGTACTTC
TRBV28	NA	TRBJ1-1	NA	CASVETLMREAFF	TGTGCCAGCGTGGAGACGCTAATGAGGGAAGCTTTCTTT
TRBV5-4	few	TRBJ1-4	TRBD1	CASSSRTGADEKLFF	TGTGCCAGCAGCTCTCGGACAGGGGCGGATGAAAAACTGTTTTTT
TRBV7-2	few	TRBJ2-5	TRBD2	CASRVGTSGGPETQYF	TGTGCCAGCAGGGTCGGGACTAGCGGGGGCCCAGAGACCCAGTACTTC
TRBV18	few	TRBJ1-2	NA	CASSPDGPYGYTF	TGTGCCAGCTCACCGGACGGCCCCTATGGCTACACCTTC
TRBV7-9	NA	TRBJ1-1	NA	CASQEGPNTEAFF	TGTGCCAGCCAAGAGGGGCCGAACACTGAAGCTTTCTTT
TRBV7-2	few	TRBJ2-7	TRBD2	CASSLDPGGGEQYF	TGTGCCAGCAGCTTAGACCCGGGGGGAGGCGAGCAGTACTTC
TRBV19	few	TRBJ2-7	TRBD1	CASSARRDRTYEQYF	TGTGCCAGTAGTGCACGTAGGGACAGAACCTACGAGCAGTACTTC
TRBV2	few	TRBJ1-2	TRBD1	CASITGDSNYGYTF	TGTGCCAGCATCACAGGGGATTCTAACTATGGCTACACCTTC
TRBV7-7	few	TRBJ2-3	NA	CASSGGGLSDTQYF	TGTGCTAGCTCCGGCGGGGGCCTATCAGATACGCAGTATTTT
TRBV30	NA	TRBJ1-1	NA	CAWRGGTGAFF	TGTGCCTGGAGGGGCGGGACGGGCGCTTTCTTT
TRBV6-5	once	TRBJ1-6	NA	CASSYKGTSPLHF	TGTGCCAGCAGTTACAAAGGGACGTCACCCCTCCACTTT
TRBV7-8	few	TRBJ2-3	NA	CASSLVPGGTDTQYF	TGTGCCAGCAGCTTAGTGCCGGGGGGCACAGATACGCAGTATTTT
TRBV4-1	few	TRBJ2-3	TRBD2	CASSPATSGVEGTDTQYF	TGCGCCAGCAGCCCAGCGACTAGCGGGGTAGAAGGCACAGATACGCAGTATTTT
TRBV2	NA	TRBJ1-2	TRBD1	CASSEVGQTYGYTF	TGTGCCAGCAGTGAAGTGGGACAGACATATGGCTACACCTTC
TRBV11-2	NA	TRBJ2-3	TRBD2	CASSLFSAGGTDTQYF	TGTGCCAGCAGCTTATTTTCAGCGGGGGGCACAGATACGCAGTATTTT
TRBV15	few	TRBJ1-1	NA	CATSTNTQGRTEAFF	TGTGCCACCAGCACCAATACACAGGGAAGGACTGAAGCTTTCTTT
TRBV23-1	few	TRBJ1-6	TRBD1	CASSLRGGGGYNSPLHF	TGCGCCAGCTCCCTCAGGGGAGGGGGCGGGTATAATTCACCCCTCCACTTT
TRBV27	few	TRBJ1-1	TRBD1	CASSPSIGTGGLAFF	TGTGCCAGCAGCCCCTCTATAGGGACAGGGGGCCTAGCTTTCTTT
TRBV28	NA	TRBJ2-7	NA	CASIRSGSSYEQYF	TGTGCCAGCATTCGGAGCGGAAGCTCCTACGAGCAGTACTTC
TRBV27	NA	TRBJ2-3	NA	CASSLSHGVDTQYF	TGTGCCAGCAGTTTATCGCACGGCGTGGATACGCAGTATTTT
TRBV2	few	TRBJ2-3	TRBD1	CASTIDRASTDTQYF	TGTGCCAGCACGATTGACAGGGCTAGCACAGATACGCAGTATTTT
TRBV5-1	NA	TRBJ1-3	NA	CASSLDGDTGNTIYF	TGCGCCAGCAGCTTGGATGGGGACACTGGAAACACCATATATTTT
TRBV28	few	TRBJ2-7	NA	CASTVGGDYEQYF	TGTGCCAGCACGGTCGGCGGGGACTACGAGCAGTACTTC
TRBV29-1	few	TRBJ2-7	TRBD1	CSVAVQGISYEQYF	TGCAGCGTTGCAGTACAGGGGATCTCCTACGAGCAGTACTTC
TRBV2	NA	TRBJ2-1	TRBD1	CASNRDRNYNEQFF	TGTGCCAGCAATAGGGACAGAAACTACAATGAGCAGTTCTTC
TRBV5-8	few	TRBJ2-3	NA	CASPPSGTDTQYF	TGTGCCAGTCCCCCCAGCGGCACAGATACGCAGTATTTT